This TCR beta chain was captured in a study of OX40 agonist ivuxolimab in advanced cancers. Study as a whole: Participants, roughly 81% male, averaged roughly 60 years of age, ranging from about 20 to 79.

A note on this clone: Antigen: not known.

This table comes from immunoSEQ multiplex PCR, and its TCRdb copy is limited to in-frame clones, with some not included. The data hold about 63,000 clones, with less than 90% observed a single time. Findings and limits, study-wide: With doses of 0.1-3.0 mg/kg, partial responders showed among the lowest clonal expansion.

Germline-derived CDR1 and CDR2 are SQVTM and ANQGSEA. The CDR3 spans 13 residues. Trimming shortened V by 3 bases and J by 5 bases, and 11 bases separated the two germline ends. This clonotype was obtained from an adult with an advanced solid tumor such as melanoma, head and neck, liver or kidney cancer. The source was CD4+ or CD8+ T cells sorted from blood, collected in a trial of the OX40 agonist ivuxolimab. V usage is TRBV29-1 and J usage is TRBJ1-5; TRBD1 might be the D (6 bases). CDR3 residues: CSVEGGAYQPQHF. For the CDR3, the DNA is TGCAGCGTTGAGGGGGGCGCATATCAGCCCCAGCATTTT.